Below are 17 T cell receptor beta chains sequenced from a single sample in a study of beta chain features in type 1 diabetes. Expressed TCRB transcripts were sequenced, since all the RNA that had been isolated was reverse transcribed. Measured with immunoSEQ multiplex PCR; TCRdb has only the in-frame clones, and not every one. The profile shows around 300,000 clones, 7.5% to 9.5% of them singletons. Sequenced sample: central memory CD4+ T cells from blood. Receptors originate from a woman aged 18-29 years in good health.

In this sample, this clone turned up many times. The chain carries TRBV4-2 and TRBJ1-6, with D unresolved. The CDR3 sequence is 14 residues long. Looked up from germline, CDR1 is LGHNA and CDR2 is YNFKEQ. Deletions cut 0 bases from V and 10 bases from J, with 10 bases between. The CDR3 spells CASSQDRNSSPLHF. CDR3 DNA sequence: TGTGCCAGCAGCCAAGATCGGAATAGCTCACCCCTCCACTTT.

A few counts support this clone. The rearrangement joins TRBV5-1 to TRBJ2-4, with D possibly being TRBD1 or TRBD2 (6 bases each). CDR1 is SGHRS, CDR2 YFSETQ, per germline. Trimming took off 3 bases at V and 0 bases at J, with 13 bases between the two ends. The CDR3 totals 16 residues. In DNA form, the CDR3 reads TGCGCCAGCAGCTCGGGGGCGGGGCGAGCCAAAAACATTCAGTACTTC. Its translation: CASSSGAGRAKNIQYF.

This clone occurred a few times. The rearrangement uses TRBV4-3 and TRBJ2-3; TRBD2 agrees at 9 bases. V lost 0 bases to trimming and J lost 2 bases; unmatched junction nucleotides: 9. CDR3 size: 18 residues. Germline V lookup: CDR1 LGHNA, CDR2 YSLEER. CDR3 loop: CASSQDWRGRALTDTQYF. CDR3 sequence (DNA): TGCGCCAGCAGCCAAGATTGGCGCGGGAGGGCCCTCACAGATACGCAGTATTTT.

J is TRBJ1-6 and V is TRBV28; D uncertain. V lost 2 bases and J 3 bases, leaving 8 bases between the germline ends. Germline V gene sequence: CDR1 MDHEN, CDR2 SYDVKM. This CDR3 contains 15 residues. CDR3: CASSLPGYYNSPLHF. DNA for the CDR3: TGTGCCAGCAGTTTACCGGGTTACTATAATTCACCCCTCCACTTT.

The chain links TRBV4-2 to TRBJ1-1, with 9 bases matching TRBD1. CDR3 length: 17 residues. Per the germline V gene, CDR1 is LGHNA and CDR2 is YNFKEQ. Losses at the gene ends were 4 bases for V and 6 bases for J; bases not matched to a gene: 15. CDR3 protein: CASSRDVGGQGIPEAFF. The CDR3 coding sequence is TGTGCCAGCAGCCGGGACGTGGGTGGACAGGGGATCCCTGAAGCTTTCTTT.

There are many counts of this clone. The chain has TRBV4-3 and TRBJ2-3; D remains ambiguous. The germline V and J ends were trimmed by 0 bases and 1 base, with 14 bases remaining between them. The CDR3 has 17 residues. Looked up from germline, CDR1 is LGHNA and CDR2 is YSLEER. In DNA, the CDR3 is TGCGCCAGCAGCCAAGATCGTCCCAGTGTAGGCACAGATACGCAGTATTTT. Its translation: CASSQDRPSVGTDTQYF.

This clone was recorded a few times. The chain links TRBV7-2 to TRBJ2-3, with no clear D. Trimming took 3 bases from V and 10 from J, leaving 8 bases between them. Looked up from germline, CDR1 is SGHTA and CDR2 is FQGNSA. The CDR3 contains 11 residues. The CDR3 sequence: CASSFKGPQYF. As DNA, the CDR3 is TGTGCCAGCAGCTTTAAAGGGCCGCAGTATTTT.

This clone was seen only a few times. This chain's CDR3 is CASSLEAISGNTIYF. As DNA, the CDR3 is TGCGCCAGCAGCTTGGAAGCGATCTCTGGAAACACCATATATTTT. The J gene is TRBJ1-3, the V gene TRBV5-1; D is uncertain. Trimming left V 0 bases short and J 0 bases short, with 7 bases between. CDR3 length: 15 amino acids. In germline, CDR1 is SGHRS, CDR2 YFSETQ.

The chain uses TRBV29-1 and TRBJ2-3; D possibly corresponds to TRBD1 (6 bases). The CDR3 loop spans 14 amino acids. Looked up from germline, CDR1 is SQVTM and CDR2 is ANQGSEA. V shed 4 bases and J shed 2 bases, with 13 bases lying between them. CDR3 amino acids: CSVVFGQNTDTQYF. Here the CDR3 DNA reads TGCAGCGTTGTCTTCGGACAGAACACAGATACGCAGTATTTT.

This clone has at least ten counts. The rearrangement uses TRBV7-2 and TRBJ2-3; D tentatively fits TRBD1 or TRBD2 (5 bases each). CDR1 and CDR2 from the germline V gene are SGHTA and FQGNSA. CDR3 length: 14 residues. V gave up 1 base and J gave up 5 bases, with 10 bases separating them. CDR3 coding DNA: TGTGCCAGCAGCTTAGGATCTGGGGGAGATACGCAGTATTTT. It encodes CASSLGSGGDTQYF.

This clone was seen at least ten times. The V and J genes are TRBV2 and TRBJ1-1; 7 nucleotides agree with TRBD1. The CDR3 spans 14 residues. Germline lookup yields CDR1 SNHLY and CDR2 FYNNEI. The V gene end was trimmed by 8 bases and the J gene end by 12 bases; junction bases not matched to a gene: 18. DNA for the CDR3: TGTGCCAGCCCGGGAGGGAGGGACAGTGCATCGACTTTCTTT. Encoded protein: CASPGGRDSASTFF.

This clone was recorded at least ten times. The chain has TRBV18 and TRBJ2-7; a weak D match, TRBD2 (5 bases). The CDR3 consists of 13 residues. V was shortened by 4 bases and J by 4 bases, with 11 bases between the two germline ends. Germline lookup yields CDR1 KGHSH and CDR2 LQKENI. The CDR3 bases are TGTGCCAGCTCACAGGAGAGAGGGTACGAGCAGTACTTC. This encodes CASSQERGYEQYF.

The chain carries TRBV4-3 and TRBJ2-3, with 8 bases matching TRBD1. The V gene end was trimmed by 0 bases and the J gene end by 4 bases; junction bases not matched to a gene: 6. The CDR3 is 16 residues long. Looked up from germline, CDR1 is LGHNA and CDR2 is YSLEER. The CDR3, as DNA: TGCGCCAGCAGCCAAGACCGGACAGGGTATCCAGATACGCAGTATTTT. Translation gives CASSQDRTGYPDTQYF.

This clone occurred a few times. V and J are TRBV11-2 and TRBJ2-7; 7 nucleotides align to TRBD2. CDR1 is SGHAT, CDR2 FQNNGV, per germline. The CDR3 length is 15 residues. V dropped 6 bases and J dropped 0; count of bases not matched to a gene: 8. The CDR3 spells CASRTPSGTSYEQYF. The CDR3 nucleotides are TGTGCCAGCAGGACACCGAGCGGGACCTCCTACGAGCAGTACTTC.

The chain combines TRBV4-3 with TRBJ1-1; D call uncertain. The germline V and J ends were trimmed by 5 bases and 4 bases, with 14 bases remaining between them. This CDR3 is 14 amino acids long. CDR1 and CDR2 from the germline V gene are LGHNA and YSLEER. The CDR3 bases are TGCGCCAGCAGCACCGACCCTCAGACCACTGAAGCTTTCTTT. This codes for CASSTDPQTTEAFF.

This clone was seen just once. Compared with germline, one end of the junction differs, possibly owing to a read error. This chain uses TRBV7-7 with TRBJ2-3; D is undetermined. Looked up from germline, CDR1 is SSHAT and CDR2 is FNYEAQ (reference sequence). The CDR3 totals 16 residues. The CDR3 region is CASSPVPGASTDTQYF. CDR3 sequence (DNA): TGTGCTAGCAGCCCAGTACCAGGTGCTAGCACAGATACGCAGTATTTT. The full variable domain, in which reference TRBV7-7 and TRBJ2-3 provide the parts outside the CDR3, is GAGVSQSPRYKVTKRGQDVTLRCDPISSHATLYWYQQALGQGPEFLTYFNYEAQPDKSGLPSDRFSAERPEGSISTLTIQRTEQRDSAMYRCASSPVPGASTDTQYFGPGTRLTVL.

This rearrangement joins TRBV11-2 to TRBJ2-2, with D unclear. Germline assignment: CDR1 SGHAT and CDR2 FQNNGV. The ends were cut back, 5 bases at V and 8 bases at J, with 12 bases in the middle. This CDR3 has 13 residues. CDR3 nucleotides: TGTGCCAGCAGCGACCTCTTGGGGGGGGAGCTGTTTTTT. As protein: CASSDLLGGELFF.